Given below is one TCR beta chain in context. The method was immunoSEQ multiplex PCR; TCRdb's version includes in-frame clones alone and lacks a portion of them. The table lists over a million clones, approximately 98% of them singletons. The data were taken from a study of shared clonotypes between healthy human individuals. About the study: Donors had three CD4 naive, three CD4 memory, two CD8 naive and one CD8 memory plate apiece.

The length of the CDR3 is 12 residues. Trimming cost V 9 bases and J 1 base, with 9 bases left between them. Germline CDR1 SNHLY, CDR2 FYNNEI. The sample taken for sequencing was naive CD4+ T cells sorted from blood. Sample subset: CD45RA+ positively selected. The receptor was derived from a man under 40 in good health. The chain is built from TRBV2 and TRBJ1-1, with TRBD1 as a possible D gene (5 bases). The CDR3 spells CARRGGNTEAFF. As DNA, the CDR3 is TGTGCCAGGCGGGGGGGGAACACTGAAGCTTTCTTT. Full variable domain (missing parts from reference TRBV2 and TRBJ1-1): EPEVTQTPSHQVTQMGQEVILRCVPISNHLYFYWYRQILGQKVEFLVSFYNNEISEKSEIFDDQFSVERPDGSNFTLKIRSTKLEDSAMYFCARRGGNTEAFFGQGTRLTVV.